These 22 T cell receptor beta chains were all obtained from the same sample, sequenced in a study of vaccination and CD4 T cells after COVID-19 (dated by TCRdb to about 2022). What this sample's treatment or condition label stands for: roughly 11-day PBMC culture with coronavirus spike peptide pools or control peptides (ViraFEST assay). CD4+ T cells from unexposed donors were collected before the COVID-19 pandemic (2011-2018). Receptors were amplified or captured by PCR. Instrument on record: Illumina iSeq 100. TCR sequencing of DNA from cultured CD4+ T cells used the Oncomine TCR Beta short-read assay at the Johns Hopkins FTIC core. TCRdb handled the public reads itself, with Q25 trimming in fastp and clone calling in MiXCR, and kept productive beta chains. CDR3 protein sequences are deduplicated, and each keeps its most common genes and DNA. The sample table holds 7,500 to 8,000 distinct CDR3 sequences, of which roughly 59% were seen once. Around 13% of the sample goes to the ten largest clones.

The antigens of these receptors remain unknown. Sequenced: CD4+ T cells from blood, cultured in vitro. These receptors were obtained from a human donor in good health.

The chain links TRBV20-1 to TRBJ2-3; the match to TRBD2 covers 11 bases. Losses at the gene ends were 6 bases for V and 2 bases for J; bases not matched to a gene: 7. The CDR3 length is 15 residues. Germline V lookup: CDR1 DFQATT, CDR2 SNEGSKA (reference sequence). CDR3 nucleotides: TGCAGTGCCCCCGGGACTAGCGGCTCCACAGATACGCAGTATTTT. Protein sequence: CSAPGTSGSTDTQYF.

This clonotype occurred a few times. The V call is TRBV20-1, the J call TRBJ1-2; TRBD1 is a possible D gene (5 bases). CDR3 length: 13 residues. The germline V gene has CDR1 DFQATT and CDR2 SNEGSKA (reference sequence). With 6 bases removed from V and 7 bases from J, the gap between germline ends came to 18 bases. Written as DNA, the CDR3 is TGCAGTGCATGGACGCGAGGGAGGGGTGGCTACACCTTC. It specifies CSAWTRGRGGYTF.

The chain recombines TRBV6-1 with TRBJ2-7, with 7 bases fitting TRBD1. The CDR3 totals 17 residues. Germline V gene lookup returns CDR1 MNHNS and CDR2 SASEGT. V shed 8 bases and J 3 bases; nucleotides not matched to a gene: 19. DNA of the CDR3: TGTGCCAGCTGCACCCGCAGAAGGGACAGAGGACTCTACGAGCAGTACTTC. Protein: CASCTRRRDRGLYEQYF.

This chain links TRBV6-2 or TRBV6-3 with TRBJ1-2; D unclear. The V gene lost 0 bases and the J gene lost 4 bases, with 9 bases spanning the gap. The V gene's germline CDR1 is MNHEY and CDR2 SVGEGT. CDR3 size: 14 residues. CDR3 in amino acids: CASSYSASSYGYTF. CDR3 in DNA: TGTGCCAGCAGTTACTCGGCCTCTAGCTATGGCTACACCTTC.

The genes are TRBV6-1 and TRBJ2-7, with a possible D match to TRBD1 (5 bases). In germline, CDR1 is MNHNS, CDR2 SASEGT. The CDR3 is made up of 14 amino acids. V dropped 3 bases and J dropped 3 bases, with 12 bases sitting between them. The CDR3 DNA sequence: TGTGCCAGCAGTGATCCCCCACAGGTCTACGAGCAGTACTTC. The encoded protein is CASSDPPQVYEQYF.

With respect to this clonotype: One junction end does not reproduce the germline sequence, and a read error may be involved. CDR3 sequence reads: CASSQRALQELAWLHF. CDR3 DNA sequence: TGTGCCAGCAGTCAAAGAGCCCTACAGGAACTGGCATGGCTACACTTC. The V call is TRBV6-1, the J call TRBJ1-2, with D maybe TRBD1 (5 bases). CDR3 length equals 16 residues. Per germline, CDR1 MNHNS and CDR2 SASEGT.

This clonotype appeared a single time. The chain combines TRBV12-3 or TRBV12-4 with TRBJ1-2; no definite D call. V was cut by 4 bases and J by 2 bases, with 8 bases left in between. This CDR3 spans 13 amino acids. CDR3 loop: CASSSTENYGYTF. Here the CDR3 DNA reads TGTGCCAGCAGTTCAACTGAAAACTATGGCTACACCTTC.

This chain connects TRBV7-2 to TRBJ1-1; D is unresolved. The germline V gene has CDR1 SGHTA and CDR2 FQGNSA. V was shortened by 7 bases and J by 8 bases, with 17 bases between the two germline ends. The CDR3 length is 13 residues. The CDR3 sequence: CASTQVPKTEAFF. The CDR3 nucleotides are TGTGCCAGCACCCAGGTACCAAAAACCGAAGCTTTCTTT.

This clonotype was observed a few times. V gene TRBV6-1 combines with J gene TRBJ2-1, with D possibly being TRBD2 (6 bases). The germline V gene encodes CDR1 MNHNS and CDR2 SASEGT. V dropped 6 bases and J dropped 7 bases, with 13 bases sitting between them. The CDR3 sequence is 13 residues long. The CDR3 protein is CASRSGHGNEQFF. The CDR3 bases are TGTGCCAGCAGGAGCGGGCATGGGAATGAGCAGTTCTTC.

This clonotype was counted only a few times. The chain has TRBV20-1 and TRBJ1-2; D not resolved. Germline V gene sequence: CDR1 DFQATT, CDR2 SNEGSKA (reference sequence). V was clipped by 3 bases and J by 3 bases, with 5 bases between them. The CDR3 contains 11 residues. CDR3 loop: CSARADYGYTF. CDR3 DNA: TGCAGTGCTAGGGCGGACTATGGCTACACCTTC.

This clonotype was observed a handful of times. The chain uses TRBV19 and TRBJ1-1; maybe TRBD1 (6 bases). With 3 bases removed from V and 5 bases from J, the gap between germline ends came to 13 bases. Germline loops: CDR1 LNHDA, CDR2 SQIVND (reference sequence). This CDR3 is built from 14 residues. The chain's CDR3 is CASSMQGGGTEAFF. The CDR3 region has the DNA TGTGCCAGTAGTATGCAGGGAGGGGGGACTGAAGCTTTCTTT. Based on the CDR3 plus reference TRBV19 and TRBJ1-1, the full variable domain is DGGITQSPKYLFRKEGQNVTLSCEQNLNHDAMYWYRQDPGQGLRLIYYSQIVNDFQKGDIAEGYSVSREKKESFPLTVTSAQKNPTAFYLCASSMQGGGTEAFFGQGTRLTVV.

Regarding this clonotype: It is likely a read error, because the conserved phenylalanine at the end of the CDR3 is missing. The CDR3 nucleotides read TGTGCCAGCAGCTTAAGGCCTCGCCTGGAGCAGTTCTCC. Its protein product is CASSLRPRLEQFS. This chain links TRBV7-2 with TRBJ2-1, with unresolved D. The CDR3 has 13 amino acids. Trimming removed 2 bases from V and 10 bases from J, with 12 bases in between. Germline V CDR1 and CDR2: SGHTA, FQGNSA.

In DNA, the CDR3 is TGTGCCATACAAAGGGAGGGCAATCAGCCCCAGCATTTT. The encoded protein is CAIQREGNQPQHF. The gene calls are TRBV2 and TRBJ1-5; D uncertain. Trimming cost V 10 bases and J 2 bases, with 12 bases left between them. The CDR3 sequence is 13 residues long. Per germline, CDR1 SNHLY and CDR2 FYNNEI.

V gene TRBV6-1 combines with J gene TRBJ1-2; 7 nucleotides agree with TRBD1. The germline V gene has CDR1 MNHNS and CDR2 SASEGT. V dropped 4 bases and J dropped 4; count of bases not matched to a gene: 9. The CDR3 runs 15 residues. The CDR3 DNA reads as TGTGCCAGCAGTGCCACCTTAGACAGGGTCTATGGCTACACCTTC. This gives the protein CASSATLDRVYGYTF.

The V and J genes are TRBV18 and TRBJ1-2; 7 bases fit TRBD1. Germline assignment: CDR1 KGHSH and CDR2 LQKENI. The CDR3 length is 13 residues. J was trimmed by 12 bases and V by 3 bases; bases with no gene match: 10. Written as DNA, the CDR3 is TGTGCCAGCTCACCCCTGGACAGGAGGAACCACACCTTC. Its protein product is CASSPLDRRNHTF.

The chain employs TRBV4-3 and TRBJ1-5, with D possibly matching TRBD1 (6 bases). CDR1 is LGHNA and CDR2 is YSLEER in the germline V gene. The CDR3 contains 13 residues. The ends were cut back, 0 bases at V and 10 bases at J, with 10 bases in the middle. For the CDR3, the DNA is TGCGCCAGCAGCCAAGAACGGGGACAACCCCAGCATTTT. Translation gives CASSQERGQPQHF.

The chain is built from TRBV20-1 and TRBJ1-6; D is unresolved. The germline CDR1 and CDR2 sequences are DFQATT and SNEGSKA (reference sequence). The ends were cut back, 6 bases at V and 7 bases at J, with 13 bases in the middle. This CDR3 has 13 amino acids. CDR3 in amino acids: CSAVGKLNSPLHF. Here the CDR3 DNA reads TGCAGTGCCGTCGGTAAATTGAATTCACCCCTCCACTTT.

This clonotype came up a few times. The CDR3 coding sequence is TGTGCCAGCAGCCCCTTAGTCATCTCCGAGCAGTACTTC. It is translated as CASSPLVISEQYF. This chain links TRBV7-2 with TRBJ2-7; D is ambiguous. This CDR3 is built from 13 residues. Trimming stripped 5 bases from V and 6 bases from J, with 14 bases between. The germline V gene has CDR1 SGHTA and CDR2 FQGNSA.

The V gene is TRBV5-1, the J gene TRBJ1-2; D unclear. Trimming took off 2 bases at V and 4 bases at J, with 9 bases between the two ends. The length of the CDR3 is 13 residues. The germline V gene has CDR1 SGHRS and CDR2 YFSETQ. Here the CDR3 reads CASSLPDGYGYTF. The CDR3 DNA reads as TGCGCCAGCAGCTTACCGGACGGCTATGGCTACACCTTC.

This sequence joins TRBV28 and TRBJ2-5, with D perhaps TRBD2 (7 bases). CDR1 is MDHEN and CDR2 is SYDVKM in the germline V gene. The CDR3 sequence is 16 residues long. The V and J ends lost 3 bases and 5 bases respectively, with 19 bases between them. CDR3 nucleotide sequence: TGTGCCAGCAGTTTTATCTGGGGGGGGGGCCTGGAGACCCAGTACTTC. Its translation is CASSFIWGGGLETQYF. The full variable domain, completed using reference TRBV28 and TRBJ2-5, is DVKVTQSSRYLVKRTGEKVFLECVQDMDHENMFWYRQDPGLGLRLIYFSYDVKMKEKGDIPEGYSVSREKKERFSLILESASTNQTSMYLCASSFIWGGGLETQYFGPGTRLLVL.

This clonotype came up a few times. The CDR3 DNA is TGTGCCAGCAGTCTACTAGGGGCCAGTCAGCCCCAGCATTTT. It is translated as CASSLLGASQPQHF. The chain couples TRBV28 to TRBJ1-5, with a tentative D call TRBD1 (5 bases). Germline CDR1 is MDHEN and CDR2 is SYDVKM. V was shortened by 5 bases and J by 6 bases, with 14 bases between the two germline ends. The CDR3 is made up of 14 amino acids.

This rearrangement joins TRBV19 to TRBJ2-5; 9 positions match TRBD1. The CDR3 totals 16 residues. V was clipped by 3 bases and J by 2 bases; unmatched bases: 7. The germline V gene encodes CDR1 LNHDA and CDR2 SQIVND (reference sequence). DNA for the CDR3: TGTGCCAGTAGTATTGGAGCAGACAGGGGGCAAGAGACCCAGTACTTC. It translates to CASSIGADRGQETQYF. The complete variable domain, with remaining parts taken from reference TRBV19 and TRBJ2-5, reads DGGITQSPKYLFRKEGQNVTLSCEQNLNHDAMYWYRQDPGQGLRLIYYSQIVNDFQKGDIAEGYSVSREKKESFPLTVTSAQKNPTAFYLCASSIGADRGQETQYFGPGTRLLVL.